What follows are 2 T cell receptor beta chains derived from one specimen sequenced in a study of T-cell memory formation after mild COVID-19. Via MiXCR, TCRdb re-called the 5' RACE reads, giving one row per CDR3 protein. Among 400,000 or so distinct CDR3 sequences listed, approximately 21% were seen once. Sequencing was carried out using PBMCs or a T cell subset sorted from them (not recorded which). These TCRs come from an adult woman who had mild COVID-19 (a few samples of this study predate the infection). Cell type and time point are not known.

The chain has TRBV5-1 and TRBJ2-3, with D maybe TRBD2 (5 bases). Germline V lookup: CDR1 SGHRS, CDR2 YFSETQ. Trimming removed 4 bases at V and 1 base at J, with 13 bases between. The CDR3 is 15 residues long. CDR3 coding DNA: TGCGCCAGCAGCCTCGGGGATTACGGCACAGATACGCAGTATTTT. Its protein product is CASSLGDYGTDTQYF.

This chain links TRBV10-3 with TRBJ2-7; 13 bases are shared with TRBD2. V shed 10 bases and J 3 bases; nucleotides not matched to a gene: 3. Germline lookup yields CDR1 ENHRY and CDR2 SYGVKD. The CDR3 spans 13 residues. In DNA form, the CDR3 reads TGTGCCAGCGGACTAGCGGGAGACTACGAGCAGTACTTC. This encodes CASGLAGDYEQYF.